Following are 21 T cell receptor beta chains from one sample sequenced in a study of tumor-infiltrating lymphocytes in localized non-small cell lung cancer. Measured with immunoSEQ multiplex PCR; TCRdb has only the in-frame clones, and not every one. Counted here are some 15,000 clones, about four fifths occurring once; the ten biggest clones make up approximately 2.5%. Sequenced sample: lung tumor tissue. These receptors originate from a human donor with non-small cell lung cancer.

This clone appeared once. The chain is built from TRBV7-2 and TRBJ2-7, with D possibly being TRBD2 (6 bases). The CDR3 spans 14 residues. Germline-derived CDR1 and CDR2 are SGHTA and FQGNSA. The ends were cut back, 3 bases at V and 2 bases at J, with 11 bases in the middle. The CDR3 coding sequence is TGTGCCAGCAGCTTCCAGGCGGGGACCTACGAGCAGTACTTC. Residues: CASSFQAGTYEQYF.

This clone was seen once. The chain links TRBV30 to TRBJ1-5; no clear D. CDR3 length: 13 residues. V was trimmed by 4 bases and J by 2 bases, leaving 9 bases between them. CDR1 is GTSNPN, CDR2 SVGIG, per germline (reference sequence). This CDR3 reads CAWTRAGNQPQHF. Here the CDR3 DNA reads TGTGCCTGGACGAGGGCGGGCAATCAGCCCCAGCATTTT.

The gene calls are TRBV29-1 and TRBJ1-1; the D is unclear. The CDR3 consists of 13 residues. Germline CDR1 is SQVTM and CDR2 is ANQGSEA. The ends were cut back, 5 bases at V and 0 bases at J, with 10 bases in the middle. CDR3 nucleotide sequence: TGCAGCGTTTCCAAAAATATGAACACTGAAGCTTTCTTT. Residues: CSVSKNMNTEAFF.

V and J are TRBV5-5 and TRBJ2-3; no clear D gene. With 1 base removed from V and 3 bases from J, the gap between germline ends came to 9 bases. The CDR3 contains 14 residues. Germline CDR1 reads SGHKS; CDR2 reads YYEKEE (reference sequence). The DNA of the CDR3 is TGTGCCAGCAGCTTGTCCCAGCCAACAGATACGCAGTATTTT. It codes for CASSLSQPTDTQYF.

The chain has TRBV7-8 and TRBJ1-5; D remains ambiguous. Germline V gives CDR1 SGHVS, CDR2 FQNEAQ. The CDR3 spans 15 residues. V was clipped by 1 base and J by 0 bases, with 7 bases between them. In DNA, the CDR3 is TGTGCCAGCAGCTTAGGGTCAAATAGCAATCAGCCCCAGCATTTT. It yields the protein CASSLGSNSNQPQHF.

This clone was observed a handful of times. The V call is TRBV30, the J call TRBJ1-4, with D possibly being TRBD1 (6 bases). Looked up from germline, CDR1 is GTSNPN and CDR2 is SVGIG (reference sequence). Between the trimmed V and J ends, which lost 0 bases and 8 bases, there was a span of 10 bases. This CDR3 is built from 13 residues. The CDR3 region is CAWSVSRGEKLFF. DNA for the CDR3: TGTGCCTGGAGTGTATCCAGGGGAGAAAAACTGTTTTTT. Full variable domain (remainder filled in from reference TRBV30 and TRBJ1-4): SQTIHQWPATLVQPVGSPLSLECTVEGTSNPNLYWYRQAAGRGLQLLFYSVGIGQISSEVPQNLSASRPQDRQFILSSKKLLLSDSGFYLCAWSVSRGEKLFFGSGTQLSVL.

The rearrangement links TRBV19 to TRBJ2-7; D is ambiguous. Germline V gene sequence: CDR1 LNHDA, CDR2 SQIVND (reference sequence). The length of the CDR3 is 14 residues. V was trimmed by 4 bases and J by 6 bases, leaving 16 bases between them. CDR3 amino acids: CASSTYPVPSEQYF. The CDR3 nucleotides read TGTGCCAGTAGTACGTACCCAGTCCCCTCCGAGCAGTACTTC.

V is TRBV11-3 and J is TRBJ2-7; D is uncertain. V shed 5 bases and J shed 0 bases, with 8 bases lying between them. Germline values: CDR1 SGHNT, CDR2 YENEEA. The CDR3 is made up of 13 amino acids. The CDR3 bases are TGTGCCAGCAGCAATGGACCCTCCTACGAGCAGTACTTC. It encodes CASSNGPSYEQYF. Using reference TRBV11-3 and TRBJ2-7 for the parts outside the CDR3, the full variable domain is EAGVVQSPRYKIIEKKQPVAFWCNPISGHNTLYWYLQNLGQGPELLIRYENEEAVDDSQLPKDRFSAERLKGVDSTLKIQPAELGDSAVYLCASSNGPSYEQYFGPGTRLTVT.

This chain uses TRBV5-1 with TRBJ2-2; tentative D call: TRBD2 (5 bases). The V gene lost 1 base and the J gene lost 7 bases, with 14 bases spanning the gap. The V gene's germline CDR1 is SGHRS and CDR2 YFSETQ. The CDR3 is 15 amino acids. This chain's CDR3 is CASSLFAGGGGELFF. DNA of the CDR3: TGCGCCAGCAGCTTGTTTGCGGGCGGCGGCGGGGAGCTGTTTTTT.

This clone was found once. The chain uses TRBV25-1 and TRBJ1-5; 9 bases are shared with TRBD1. The CDR3 spans 13 residues. Germline CDR1 and CDR2: MGHDK and SYGVNS. Trimming cost V 4 bases and J 9 bases; bases outside gene matches: 4. The CDR3 protein is CASSAGQGLPQHF. In DNA, the CDR3 is TGTGCCAGCAGTGCCGGACAGGGGCTGCCCCAGCATTTT.

The chain has TRBV6-6 and TRBJ1-5; weak D call: TRBD1 (6 bases). Germline V CDR1 and CDR2: MNHNY, SVGAGI (reference sequence). The CDR3 has 15 amino acids. Trimming took off 2 bases at V and 3 bases at J, with 11 bases between the two ends. CDR3 protein: CASSYDRTANQPQHF. The CDR3 nucleotides read TGTGCCAGCAGTTACGATAGGACAGCCAATCAGCCCCAGCATTTT.

In its sample, this clone was seen a few times. The V gene is TRBV19, the J gene TRBJ2-7; D remains unclear. Trimming shortened V by 1 base and J by 0 bases, and 4 bases separated the two germline ends. Per the germline V gene, CDR1 is LNHDA and CDR2 is SQIVND (reference sequence). The CDR3 totals 13 residues. The chain's CDR3 is CASSIGRSYEQYF. The CDR3 DNA reads TGTGCCAGTAGTATAGGCCGCTCCTACGAGCAGTACTTC.

The chain joins TRBV18 to TRBJ2-1; TRBD2 matches 12 bases. This CDR3 is 14 amino acids long. Trimming took 0 bases from V and 12 from J; bases not matched to a gene: 3. Germline V lookup: CDR1 KGHSH, CDR2 LQKENI. The CDR3 loop reads CASSPPTSGSGQFF. The CDR3 DNA reads TGTGCCAGCTCACCACCGACTAGCGGGAGCGGGCAGTTCTTC.

V is TRBV11-3 and J is TRBJ2-1; D is possibly TRBD2 (6 bases). CDR3 length equals 14 residues. Germline lookup yields CDR1 SGHNT and CDR2 YENEEA. The ends were cut back, 7 bases at V and 3 bases at J, with 13 bases in the middle. The CDR3 nucleotides read TGTGCCAGCACGGACTACCCCCGCTACAATGAGCAGTTCTTC. It codes for CASTDYPRYNEQFF.

Here the CDR3 DNA reads TGTGCCAGCAGCTTGGTAAGAGGTCCCGGGGAGCTGTTTTTT. It encodes CASSLVRGPGELFF. V usage is TRBV5-6 and J usage is TRBJ2-2; D is unresolved. Looked up from germline, CDR1 is SGHDT and CDR2 is YYEEEE. The V end was cut by 0 bases, the J end by 6 bases, with 9 bases between. The CDR3 is 14 residues long.

The chain couples TRBV2 to TRBJ2-3, with no clear D. CDR1 is SNHLY and CDR2 is FYNNEI in the germline V gene. The CDR3 loop spans 16 amino acids. Trimming took 4 bases from V and 0 from J, leaving 14 bases between them. This CDR3 is CASSVSVLMSTDTQYF. CDR3 coding DNA: TGTGCCAGCAGTGTTTCTGTACTTATGAGCACAGATACGCAGTATTTT.

J is TRBJ2-3 and V is TRBV5-1, with a tentative D call TRBD1 (6 bases). Trimming took 5 bases from V and 2 from J, leaving 12 bases between them. CDR1 and CDR2 (germline): SGHRS, YFSETQ. The CDR3 loop spans 14 amino acids. The CDR3 reads CASRQQGNTDTQYF. In DNA form, the CDR3 reads TGCGCCAGCAGGCAACAGGGAAACACAGATACGCAGTATTTT.

The sample holds one count of this clone. The rearrangement joins TRBV6-5 to TRBJ2-7; tentatively, D is TRBD1 (6 bases). Deletions cut 6 bases from V and 0 bases from J, with 9 bases between. Germline V gene lookup returns CDR1 MNHEY and CDR2 SVGAGI. CDR3 length: 13 residues. The CDR3 protein is CASRRGSSYEQYF. Here the CDR3 DNA reads TGTGCCAGCAGGAGGGGGAGCTCCTACGAGCAGTACTTC.

This sequence joins TRBV29-1 and TRBJ1-1; no clear D. The CDR3 sequence is 13 residues long. Trimming left V 2 bases short and J 0 bases short, with 7 bases between. Germline CDR1 reads SQVTM; CDR2 reads ANQGSEA. The CDR3 DNA sequence: TGCAGCGTTGAATCGGTAATGAACACTGAAGCTTTCTTT. This translates into CSVESVMNTEAFF.

The chain employs TRBV9 and TRBJ2-2; the D is unclear. V was trimmed by 0 bases and J by 2 bases, leaving 8 bases between them. Germline V gives CDR1 SGDLS, CDR2 YYNGEE. The CDR3 is 15 residues long. The CDR3: CASSVALHNTGELFF. CDR3 in DNA: TGTGCCAGCAGCGTAGCTCTCCATAACACCGGGGAGCTGTTTTTT.

V is TRBV7-8 and J is TRBJ2-7; no definite D call. V dropped 0 bases and J dropped 0 bases, with 9 bases sitting between them. The CDR3 is made up of 15 amino acids. CDR1 is SGHVS, CDR2 FQNEAQ, per germline. CDR3 bases: TGTGCCAGCAGCTTAGCAGGGTGGAGCTCCTACGAGCAGTACTTC. Translation: CASSLAGWSSYEQYF.